The 17 T cell receptor beta chains below were found in one sample sequenced in a study of monozygotic twins with inflammatory bowel disease. No DNA is given; TCRdb re-called the 5' RACE reads and lists each CDR3 protein once. This table holds just over 300,000 distinct CDR3 sequences. The sequencing input was blood. The receptor set was obtained from a human donor with ulcerative colitis or Crohn's disease, or a healthy co-twin of an affected twin (not recorded which).

J is TRBJ2-3 and V is TRBV5-1; TCRdb's D gene call, TRBD1, goes unchecked for lack of DNA. The CDR3 is made up of 16 amino acids. CDR1 and CDR2 from the germline V gene are SGHRS and YFSETQ. CDR3 amino acids: CASGGAGTGGADTQYF. Variable domain in full (rest from reference TRBV5-1 and TRBJ2-3): KAGVTQTPRYLIKTRGQQVTLSCSPISGHRSVSWYQQTPGQGLQFLFEYFSETQRNKGNFPGRFSGRQFSNSRSEMNVSTLELGDSALYLCASGGAGTGGADTQYFGPGTRLTVL.

V usage is TRBV2 and J usage is TRBJ2-3; the D call of TRBD2 rests on TCRdb alone, since no DNA is present to check it. The V gene's germline CDR1 is SNHLY and CDR2 FYNNEI. There are 15 residues in the CDR3. The CDR3 sequence is CASSVQGTPTDTQYF.

The chain combines TRBV27 with TRBJ2-5; TCRdb designates TRBD1, a call that cannot be tested without DNA. Germline V CDR1 and CDR2: MNHEY, SMNVEV (reference sequence). The CDR3 contains 15 residues. The CDR3 spells CASSSLQVASETQYF.

V and J are TRBV19 and TRBJ2-4; lacking DNA, the TRBD1 call made by TCRdb goes unchecked. Germline CDR1 LNHDA, CDR2 SQIVND (reference sequence). The CDR3 runs 17 residues. The CDR3 loop is CASTAPRRTGTKNIQYF. Combining the CDR3 with reference TRBV19 and TRBJ2-4 gives the whole variable domain DGGITQSPKYLFRKEGQNVTLSCEQNLNHDAMYWYRQDPGQGLRLIYYSQIVNDFQKGDIAEGYSVSREKKESFPLTVTSAQKNPTAFYLCASTAPRRTGTKNIQYFGAGTRLSVL.

This chain links TRBV7-9 with TRBJ2-1; TCRdb's D call, TRBD1, is unchecked because there is no DNA. The germline V gene encodes CDR1 SEHNR and CDR2 FQNEAQ (reference sequence). This CDR3 is 16 amino acids long. The CDR3 here is CASSLGPREHYNEQFF.

The chain employs TRBV9 and TRBJ2-1; the TCRdb D gene call, TRBD1, has no DNA to confirm it. The CDR3 spans 13 residues. The V gene's germline CDR1 is SGDLS and CDR2 YYNGEE. CDR3 region: CASSKGQNNEQFF.

The J gene is TRBJ2-3, the V gene TRBV5-1; TCRdb's D call, TRBD2, is unchecked because there is no DNA. This CDR3 is built from 16 residues. Germline V CDR1 and CDR2: SGHRS, YFSETQ. This chain's CDR3 is CASSTLTSGRADTQYF.

V gene TRBV15 combines with J gene TRBJ1-1. CDR1 is LNHNV and CDR2 is YYDKDF in the germline V gene (reference sequence). CDR3 size: 13 residues. The CDR3 is CATSRDRDTEAFF. Looking up the rest from reference TRBV15 and TRBJ1-1 gives the full variable domain: DAMVIQNPRYQVTQFGKPVTLSCSQTLNHNVMYWYQQKSSQAPKLLFHYYDKDFNNEADTPDNFQSRRPNTSFCFLDIRSPGLGDTAMYLCATSRDRDTEAFFGQGTRLTVV.

The chain uses TRBV20-1 and TRBJ2-7; TCRdb's D call of TRBD2 is untestable without DNA. The CDR3 runs to 14 residues. Germline V CDR1 and CDR2: DFQATT, SNEGSKA (reference sequence). CDR3 sequence: CSAQWESFLPEQYF.

The chain carries TRBV19 and TRBJ1-1; TCRdb designates TRBD1, a call that cannot be tested without DNA. This CDR3 has 16 residues. CDR1 and CDR2 from the germline V gene are LNHDA and SQIVND (reference sequence). The CDR3 sequence is CASSMGTGVLNTEAFF.

The V and J genes are TRBV30 and TRBJ1-5; lacking DNA, the TRBD1 call made by TCRdb goes unchecked. CDR1 is GTSNPN and CDR2 is SVGIG in the germline V gene (reference sequence). CDR3 length: 15 amino acids. CDR3 residues: CAWSVAGQGFMSQHF.

The J gene is TRBJ2-6, the V gene TRBV25-1. Germline loops: CDR1 MGHDK, CDR2 SYGVNS. This CDR3 is 15 amino acids long. The CDR3 reads CASSEFVAGANVLTF.

This chain links TRBV28 with TRBJ1-1; the D call of TRBD1 rests on TCRdb alone, since no DNA is present to check it. The CDR3 runs to 15 residues. Germline V CDR1 and CDR2: MDHEN, SYDVKM. CDR3: CASSSFPRDTILSFF.

This sequence joins TRBV9 and TRBJ1-1; TCRdb indicates TRBD1, and absent DNA this call remains unverified. This CDR3 region has 16 residues. The germline CDR1 and CDR2 sequences are SGDLS and YYNGEE. Here the CDR3 reads CASSVLPLTGESEAFF.

The chain links TRBV11-2 to TRBJ2-6. The CDR3 is made up of 15 amino acids. In germline, CDR1 is SGHAT, CDR2 FQNNGV. The CDR3 loop is CAISLSRSGANVLTF.

The chain joins TRBV12-3 or TRBV12-4 to TRBJ1-5. The CDR3 consists of 13 residues. CDR3 region: CASTEYSNQPQHF.

V gene TRBV12-3 or TRBV12-4 combines with J gene TRBJ1-6; checking the TCRdb D call of TRBD1 is not possible without DNA. The CDR3 is 13 residues long. The CDR3 loop is CASSLVPGSPLHF.